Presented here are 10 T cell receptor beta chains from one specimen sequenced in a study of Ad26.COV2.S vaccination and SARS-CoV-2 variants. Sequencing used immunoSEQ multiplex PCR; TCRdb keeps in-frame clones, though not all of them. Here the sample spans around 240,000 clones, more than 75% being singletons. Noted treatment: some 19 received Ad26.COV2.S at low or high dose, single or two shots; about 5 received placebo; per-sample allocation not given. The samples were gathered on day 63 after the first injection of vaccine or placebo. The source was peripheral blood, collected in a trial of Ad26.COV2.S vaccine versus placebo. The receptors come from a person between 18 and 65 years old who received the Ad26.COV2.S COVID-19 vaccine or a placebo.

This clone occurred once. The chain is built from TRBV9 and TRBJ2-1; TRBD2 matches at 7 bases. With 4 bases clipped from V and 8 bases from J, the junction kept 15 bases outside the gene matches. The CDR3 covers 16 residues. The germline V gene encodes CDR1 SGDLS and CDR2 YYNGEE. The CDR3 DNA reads TGTGCCAGCAGCCCAGGGAGGGTTCCTTCAAACGATGAGCAGTTCTTC. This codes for CASSPGRVPSNDEQFF.

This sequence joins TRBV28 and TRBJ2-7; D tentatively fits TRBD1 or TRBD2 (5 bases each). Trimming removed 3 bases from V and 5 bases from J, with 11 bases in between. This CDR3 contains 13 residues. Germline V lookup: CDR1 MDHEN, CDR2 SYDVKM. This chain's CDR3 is CASSLRGIDEQYF. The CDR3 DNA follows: TGTGCCAGCAGTTTGAGGGGCATCGACGAGCAGTACTTC.

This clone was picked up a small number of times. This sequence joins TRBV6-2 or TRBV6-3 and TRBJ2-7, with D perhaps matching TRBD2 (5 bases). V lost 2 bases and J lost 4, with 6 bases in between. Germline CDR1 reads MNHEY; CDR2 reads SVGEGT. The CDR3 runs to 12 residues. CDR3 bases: TGTGCCAGCAGTTACGGACTGTACGAGCAGTACTTC. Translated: CASSYGLYEQYF.

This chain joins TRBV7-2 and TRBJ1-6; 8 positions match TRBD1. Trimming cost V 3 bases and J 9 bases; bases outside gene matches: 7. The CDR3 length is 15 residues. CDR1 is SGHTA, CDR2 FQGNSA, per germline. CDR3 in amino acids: CASSFTWTGSSPLHF. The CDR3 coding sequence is TGTGCCAGCAGCTTTACTTGGACAGGGAGTTCACCCCTCCACTTT. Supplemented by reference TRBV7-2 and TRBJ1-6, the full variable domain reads GAGVSQSPSNKVTEKGKDVELRCDPISGHTALYWYRQSLGQGLEFLIYFQGNSAPDKSGLPSDRFSAERTGGSVSTLTIQRTQQEDSAVYLCASSFTWTGSSPLHFGNGTRLTVT.

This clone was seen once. The CDR3 is CASSPLSGPEETQYF. The CDR3 DNA reads as TGTGCCAGCAGCCCGTTAAGCGGGCCAGAAGAGACCCAGTACTTC. The V gene is TRBV3-1 (or the pseudogene TRBV3-2), the J gene TRBJ2-5, with a possible D match to TRBD2 (6 bases). Trimming took off 4 bases at V and 3 bases at J, with 15 bases between the two ends. The CDR3 extends over 15 amino acids. CDR1 and CDR2 (germline): LGHDT, YNNKEL (reference sequence).

The CDR3 region is CASSDRRYSNQPQHF. The CDR3 DNA is TGTGCCAGCAGCGACAGGAGATATAGCAATCAGCCCCAGCATTTT. This chain connects TRBV6-2 or TRBV6-3 to TRBJ1-5; D possibly corresponds to TRBD1 (6 bases). Trimming took off 6 bases at V and 0 bases at J, with 12 bases between the two ends. There are 15 residues in the CDR3. CDR1 and CDR2 (germline): MNHEY, SVGEGT.

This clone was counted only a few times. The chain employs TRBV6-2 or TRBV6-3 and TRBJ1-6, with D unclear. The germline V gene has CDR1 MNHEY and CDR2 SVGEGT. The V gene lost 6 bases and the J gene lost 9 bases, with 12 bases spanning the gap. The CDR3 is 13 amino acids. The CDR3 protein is CASSPGGASPLHF. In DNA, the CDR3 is TGTGCCAGCAGCCCCGGCGGCGCTTCACCCCTCCACTTT.

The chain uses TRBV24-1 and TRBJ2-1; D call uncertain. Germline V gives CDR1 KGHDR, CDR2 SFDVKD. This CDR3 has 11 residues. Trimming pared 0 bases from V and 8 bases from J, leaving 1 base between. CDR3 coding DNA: TGTGCCACCAGTGATTTGTATGAGCAGTTCTTC. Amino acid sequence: CATSDLYEQFF.

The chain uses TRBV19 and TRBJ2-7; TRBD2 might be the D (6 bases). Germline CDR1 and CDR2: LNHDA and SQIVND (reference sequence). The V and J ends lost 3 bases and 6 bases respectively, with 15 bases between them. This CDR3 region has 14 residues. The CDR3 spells CASSMGGQIAEQYF. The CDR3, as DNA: TGTGCCAGTAGTATGGGGGGTCAGATCGCCGAGCAGTACTTC.

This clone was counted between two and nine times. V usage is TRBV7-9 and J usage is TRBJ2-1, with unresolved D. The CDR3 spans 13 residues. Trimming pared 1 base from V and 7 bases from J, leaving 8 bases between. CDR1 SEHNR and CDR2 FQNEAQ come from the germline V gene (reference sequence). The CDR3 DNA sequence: TGTGCCAGCAGCTTAGAAGGGTGGAATGAGCAGTTCTTC. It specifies CASSLEGWNEQFF.